This is a list of T cell receptor beta chains from one sample in a study of cytomegalovirus exposure and HLA in healthy donors. Assay used: immunoSEQ multiplex PCR; TCRdb lists only in-frame clones, some missing. The repertoire holds some 70,000 clones, with around four fifths as singletons. The sequencing sample was made of PBMCs. The source is a man in his thirties or forties in good health and CMV-seronegative. CDR3s include the opening cysteine and the closing phenylalanine or tryptophan. D genes are given only for firm matches. Size is omitted from some rows. Given values are once, few, many or a class for expanded clones.

>-|few|15|TRBV5-1|TRBJ1-1
TGCGCCAGCAGCTTGGCGATGGACAGATACACTGAAGCTTTCTTT
CASSLAMDRYTEAFF
>TRBD1|-|15|TRBV4-3|TRBJ1-4
TGCGCCAGCAGCCAAGAGATGGACAGGTTGGGTAATCTGTTTTTT
CASSQEMDRLGNLFF
>-|many|15|TRBV6-4|TRBJ2-3
TGTGCCAGCAGTGAAGGGAAGAGGGACACAGATACGCAGTATTTT
CASSEGKRDTDTQYF
>-|once|17|TRBV15|TRBJ1-4
TGTGCCACCAGCAGAGGGGACACGACAGGCGCTAATGAAAAACTGTTTTTT
CATSRGDTTGANEKLFF
>TRBD2|once|16|TRBV19|TRBJ2-1
TGTGCCAGTAGTTGGGATAGCGGGAGGGCCGGAAATGAGCAGTTCTTC
CASSWDSGRAGNEQFF
>TRBD1|-|16|TRBV28|TRBJ1-3
TGTGCCAGCAGTTTACAGTTCGGGACAGGGGGAAACACCATATATTTT
CASSLQFGTGGNTIYF
>TRBD1|-|15|TRBV7-2|TRBJ1-1
TGTGCCAGCAGCTTACAAGGGGGCGATGGCACTGAAGCTTTCTTT
CASSLQGGDGTEAFF
>TRBD1|-|16|TRBV4-1|TRBJ1-1
TGCGCCAGCAGCCCGGGACAGGGTGTCTTTATATCTGAAGCTTTCTTT
CASSPGQGVFISEAFF
>TRBD2|once|18|TRBV15|TRBJ2-6
TGTGCCACCTCAACCGGGACTAGCGGGCTCTCTGGGGCCAACGTCCTGACTTTC
CATSTGTSGLSGANVLTF
>TRBD1|-|15|TRBV6-6|TRBJ2-7
TGTGCCAGCAGTTACTCGTCCCAGGGGGTTGACGAGCAGTACTTC
CASSYSSQGVDEQYF
>-|-|15|TRBV7-8|TRBJ2-7
TGTGCCAGCAGCCAACAAGGGGGACCCCTCTACGAGCAGTACTTC
CASSQQGGPLYEQYF
>-|-|13|TRBV7-2|TRBJ1-2
TGTGCCAGCAGCTCCGGACAGACCTATGGCTACACCTTC
CASSSGQTYGYTF
>-|-|15|TRBV28|TRBJ1-1
TGTGCCAGCAGTCCATTAGCGGGGATCCCCGGGCAAGCTTTCTTT
CASSPLAGIPGQAFF
>-|-|16|TRBV23-1|TRBJ1-1
TGCGCCAGCAGTCAATGTCACAGGTATCGACGCACTGAAGCTTTCTTT
CASSQCHRYRRTEAFF
>-|-|17|TRBV10-3|TRBJ1-6
TGTGCCATCAGTGAGTCGGAAGGGGGTTCTTATAATTCACCCCTCCACTTT
CAISESEGGSYNSPLHF
>TRBD1|-|15|TRBV6-4|TRBJ2-3
TGTGCCAGCAGATCCGGGACAGGGGGCTCTGCTACGCAGTATTTT
CASRSGTGGSATQYF
>TRBD1|-|13|TRBV18|TRBJ1-1
TGTGCCAGCTCACCAGGGACAGATACTGAAGCTTTCTTT
CASSPGTDTEAFF
>TRBD2|-|14|TRBV11-3|TRBJ2-3
TGTGCCAGCAGCTGGGGGGGTGTCTCGGATACGCAGTATTTT
CASSWGGVSDTQYF
>-|-|11|TRBV28|TRBJ1-1
TGTGCCAGCAGACATTACACTGAAGCTTTCTTT
CASRHYTEAFF
>-|-|14|TRBV30|TRBJ2-7
TGTGCCTGGAGAGTCCCGTACAGGCGCCACGAGCAGTACTTC
CAWRVPYRRHEQYF
>TRBD1|-|17|TRBV4-2|TRBJ2-3
TGTGCCAGCAGCCAAGATGGGACAGGGGTAGATATTGATACGCAGTATTTT
CASSQDGTGVDIDTQYF
>TRBD1|-|13|TRBV5-1|TRBJ1-2
TGCGCCAGCAGCCCGGGACAGGACTATGGCTACACCTTC
CASSPGQDYGYTF
>-|-|15|TRBV7-6|TRBJ1-3
TGTGCCAGCAGCCCTCGTAGGACTGTTGGAAACACCATATATTTT
CASSPRRTVGNTIYF
>-|-|16|TRBV13|TRBJ1-6
TGTGCCAGCAGCCCAGCGGACAGAGTTTATAATTCACCCCTCCACTTT
CASSPADRVYNSPLHF
>TRBD1|few|14|TRBV11-2|TRBJ1-1
TGTGCCAGCAGCTTGGGACAGATGAACACTGAAGCTTTCTTT
CASSLGQMNTEAFF
>-|-|11|TRBV28|TRBJ1-1
TGTGCCAGCAGCTGGAGGGCTGAAGCTTTCTTT
CASSWRAEAFF
>-|many|12|TRBV2|TRBJ2-1
TGTGCCAGCAGTGACGCGGCCAATGAGCAGTTCTTC
CASSDAANEQFF
>-|-|15|TRBV4-3|TRBJ1-2
TGCGCCAGCAGCCAAGGACCGGGATCTAACTATGGCTACACCTTC
CASSQGPGSNYGYTF